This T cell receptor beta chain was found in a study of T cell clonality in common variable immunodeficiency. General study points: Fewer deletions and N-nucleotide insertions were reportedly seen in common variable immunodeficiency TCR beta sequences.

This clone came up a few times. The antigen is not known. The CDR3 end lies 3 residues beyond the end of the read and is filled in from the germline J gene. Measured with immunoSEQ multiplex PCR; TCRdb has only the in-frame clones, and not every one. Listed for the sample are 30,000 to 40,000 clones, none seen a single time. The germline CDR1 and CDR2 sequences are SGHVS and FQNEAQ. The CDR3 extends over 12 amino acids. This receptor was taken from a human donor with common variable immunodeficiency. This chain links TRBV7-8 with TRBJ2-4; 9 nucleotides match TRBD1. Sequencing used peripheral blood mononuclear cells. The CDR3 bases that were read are TGTGCCAGCAGCTTAGGGACAGGGGCT. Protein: CASSLGTGA. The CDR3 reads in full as CASSLGTGAQYF.